The clone carrying this T cell receptor (beta chain) has a handful of counts. The authors reverse transcribed all of the isolated RNA, so sequencing captured expressed TCRB transcripts. Measured with immunoSEQ multiplex PCR; TCRdb has only the in-frame clones, and not every one. The profile shows around 400,000 clones, approximately 15% of them singletons. This specimen comes from a study of beta chain features in type 1 diabetes. V shed 6 bases, J shed 2 bases, and the junction held 1 base outside the gene matches. Germline V gene data show CDR1 as ENHRY and CDR2 as SYGVKD. The CDR3 has 13 amino acids.

The chain joins TRBV10-3 to TRBJ2-3; TRBD2 aligns across 8 bases. The receptor was isolated from a woman under 30 in good health. Sequencing was performed on naive CD4+ T cells from blood. The CDR3 here is CAISGRVTDTQYF. The CDR3, as DNA: TGTGCCATCAGCGGGAGGGTCACAGATACGCAGTATTTT.